The 30 T cell receptor beta chains in this list originate from one sample, sequenced in a study of CXCR3-negative and CXCR3-positive naive CD8 T cells. Overall study results and limits: More hydrophobic TRB CDR3s occurred in CXCR3-positive than in CXCR3-negative naive cells.

Antigens for these TCRs are unknown. The libraries of TRB cDNA were constructed through 5' RACE using UMI labels. TCRdb re-called the 5' RACE reads and catalogs CDR3 proteins one per entry, DNA excluded. This repertoire includes over 95,000 distinct CDR3 sequences. The sample taken for sequencing was naive CXCR3+ CD8+ T cells from blood. Sample subset: CD45RO-CCR7+CD27+CD95- naive CD8+ T cells expressing CXCR3 (TNR3+). All receptors come from a human donor in good health. Some clones in this sample may be carry-over from other donors' samples.

The V and J genes are TRBV5-1 and TRBJ2-4. Germline CDR1 SGHRS, CDR2 YFSETQ. The CDR3 contains 13 residues. The chain's CDR3 is CASSLGSKNIQYF.

This rearrangement joins TRBV11-2 to TRBJ2-1. Germline CDR1 and CDR2: SGHAT and FQNNGV. CDR3 size: 13 residues. This CDR3 is CASSLVVWNEQFF.

This sequence joins TRBV29-1 and TRBJ2-7; TCRdb designates TRBD1, a call that cannot be tested without DNA. This CDR3 spans 14 amino acids. Germline CDR1 reads SQVTM; CDR2 reads ANQGSEA. CDR3 residues: CSVEEGTTAYEQYF.

This chain's CDR3 is CASSQPTSGSFEALDTQYF. This chain links TRBV4-1 with TRBJ2-3; no DNA is available, so the TRBD2 call from TCRdb remains unchecked. Germline V lookup: CDR1 MGHRA, CDR2 YSYEKL. The CDR3 has 19 residues.

The chain recombines TRBV12-3 or TRBV12-4 with TRBJ2-7; TCRdb returns TRBD2, unconfirmable since there is no DNA. The CDR3 has 15 amino acids. The CDR3 loop reads CASSLLAGDGYEQYF.

The chain has TRBV27 and TRBJ2-3. The germline gives CDR1 MNHEY, CDR2 SMNVEV (reference sequence). CDR3 size: 13 residues. This chain's CDR3 is CASSLYNTDTQYF.

The chain carries TRBV5-4 and TRBJ1-4; TCRdb outputs TRBD1, but without DNA this stays unchecked. Germline CDR1 and CDR2: SGHNT and YYREEE (reference sequence). The length of the CDR3 is 15 residues. This CDR3 reads CASSSPFRIDEKLFF.

The J gene is TRBJ1-4, the V gene TRBV7-2. The CDR3 sequence is 18 residues long. Germline V gene sequence: CDR1 SGHTA, CDR2 FQGNSA. CDR3 protein: CASTSEIGRATTNEKLFF. Drawing the rest from reference TRBV7-2 and TRBJ1-4, the complete variable domain is GAGVSQSPSNKVTEKGKDVELRCDPISGHTALYWYRQSLGQGLEFLIYFQGNSAPDKSGLPSDRFSAERTGGSVSTLTIQRTQQEDSAVYLCASTSEIGRATTNEKLFFGSGTQLSVL.

The chain couples TRBV28 to TRBJ2-1; TCRdb calls TRBD2, which cannot be checked without DNA. This CDR3 contains 15 residues. CDR1 is MDHEN, CDR2 SYDVKM, per germline. CDR3 sequence reads: CASYTGLAGYNEQFF.

The chain has TRBV4-1 and TRBJ1-3; TCRdb's assignment of TRBD1 cannot be checked, as there is no DNA. This CDR3 is 15 amino acids long. In germline, CDR1 is MGHRA, CDR2 YSYEKL. The CDR3 loop reads CASSQGPGPGNTIYF.

The rearrangement links TRBV19 to TRBJ1-5; the TRBD1 assignment by TCRdb is unverifiable without DNA. Germline CDR1 is LNHDA and CDR2 is SQIVND (reference sequence). The CDR3 consists of 16 residues. CDR3 in amino acids: CASSTGQGASNQPQHF.

V gene TRBV30 combines with J gene TRBJ2-7. The CDR3 has 12 residues. In germline, CDR1 is GTSNPN, CDR2 SVGIG (reference sequence). This CDR3 reads CAWSLIRWEQYF.

This rearrangement joins TRBV20-1 to TRBJ2-7; absent DNA, TCRdb's TRBD2 call cannot be checked. Per the germline V gene, CDR1 is DFQATT and CDR2 is SNEGSKA (reference sequence). The CDR3 is 14 residues long. The CDR3 sequence is CSAEGEAGDREQYF.

The chain is built from TRBV7-9 and TRBJ2-7; the D call from TCRdb, TRBD2, cannot be confirmed without DNA. The CDR3 is 13 residues long. CDR1 and CDR2 from the germline V gene are SEHNR and FQNEAQ (reference sequence). The CDR3 region is CASREGYRYEQYF.

V is TRBV20-1 and J is TRBJ2-7; TCRdb outputs TRBD1, but without DNA this stays unchecked. The CDR3 runs to 14 residues. CDR1 is DFQATT, CDR2 SNEGSKA, per germline (reference sequence). The CDR3 reads CSARTRQGTYEQYF.

The chain couples TRBV5-6 to TRBJ2-7; lacking DNA, the TRBD1 call made by TCRdb goes unchecked. Germline V lookup: CDR1 SGHDT, CDR2 YYEEEE. The CDR3 is made up of 12 amino acids. CDR3 protein: CASSGTEYEQYF.

V and J are TRBV20-1 and TRBJ2-3. The CDR3 runs 15 residues. The germline V gene has CDR1 DFQATT and CDR2 SNEGSKA (reference sequence). The CDR3 sequence is CSARDSGDHTDTQYF.

V gene TRBV7-8 combines with J gene TRBJ2-7. The CDR3 has 13 residues. Germline CDR1 reads SGHVS; CDR2 reads FQNEAQ. The CDR3 sequence is CASSLALVYEQYF.

The rearrangement links TRBV5-1 to TRBJ2-7; TCRdb outputs TRBD1, but without DNA this stays unchecked. CDR1 and CDR2 (germline): SGHRS, YFSETQ. The CDR3 is 15 residues long. The CDR3 sequence is CASSSKSQGTYEQYF.

This chain uses TRBV20-1 with TRBJ2-3; with no DNA, the TCRdb D assignment of TRBD1 cannot be verified. The CDR3 contains 13 residues. CDR1 is DFQATT and CDR2 is SNEGSKA in the germline V gene (reference sequence). The CDR3 loop is CSAKTGGMDTQYF.

The chain recombines TRBV12-3 or TRBV12-4 with TRBJ1-1; without DNA, the TCRdb call of TRBD1 cannot be checked. The CDR3 has 15 residues. CDR3 sequence: CASSLGGFGNTEAFF.

The rearrangement uses TRBV10-2 and TRBJ2-7. From germline, CDR1 is WSHSY and CDR2 SAAADI. CDR3 length: 12 amino acids. The CDR3 spells CASSEMANEQYF.

This chain links TRBV29-1 with TRBJ2-4; the TCRdb D gene call, TRBD1, has no DNA to confirm it. Germline V gene data show CDR1 as SQVTM and CDR2 as ANQGSEA. CDR3 length: 14 amino acids. The CDR3 sequence is CSVCQGFSKNIQYF.

The chain links TRBV27 to TRBJ2-1; the TCRdb D gene call, TRBD1, has no DNA to confirm it. CDR3 size: 11 residues. Germline assignment: CDR1 MNHEY and CDR2 SMNVEV (reference sequence). The CDR3 sequence: CASSLGGEEFF.

This chain connects TRBV7-8 to TRBJ2-2; TCRdb's D gene call, TRBD2, goes unchecked for lack of DNA. The CDR3 is made up of 17 amino acids. Germline CDR1 SGHVS, CDR2 FQNEAQ. Here the CDR3 reads CASSPRLAGGPAGELFF. Filled out from reference TRBV7-8 and TRBJ2-2, the complete variable domain reads GAGVSQSPRYKVAKRGQDVALRCDPISGHVSLFWYQQALGQGPEFLTYFQNEAQLDKSGLPSDRFFAERPEGSVSTLKIQRTQQEDSAVYLCASSPRLAGGPAGELFFGEGSRLTVL.

The chain has TRBV3-1 and TRBJ2-7; TCRdb proposes TRBD1, but this gene call is untestable without DNA. The germline V gene has CDR1 LGHDT and CDR2 YNNKEL (reference sequence). The CDR3 totals 15 residues. CDR3 protein: CASSPRQGRDYEQYF.

V is TRBV25-1 and J is TRBJ2-2; TCRdb reports TRBD1, a call that lacks DNA to check it against. The CDR3 consists of 15 residues. Per the germline V gene, CDR1 is MGHDK and CDR2 is SYGVNS. The CDR3 protein is CASSGRQGWTGELFF.

The rearrangement joins TRBV5-1 to TRBJ1-1; with no DNA, the TCRdb D assignment of TRBD1 cannot be verified. CDR3 length: 12 residues. Germline CDR1 reads SGHRS; CDR2 reads YFSETQ. CDR3 protein: CASGGPNTEAFF.

V is TRBV11-2 and J is TRBJ2-4. The germline CDR1 and CDR2 sequences are SGHAT and FQNNGV. The CDR3 is 12 residues long. This CDR3 reads CASSLGANIQYF.

V gene TRBV6-6 combines with J gene TRBJ1-2; the D gene TCRdb calls, TRBD1, cannot be checked with no DNA. Germline V lookup: CDR1 MNHNY, CDR2 SVGAGI (reference sequence). CDR3 length equals 15 residues. CDR3 in amino acids: CASSYSIGGGYGYTF.